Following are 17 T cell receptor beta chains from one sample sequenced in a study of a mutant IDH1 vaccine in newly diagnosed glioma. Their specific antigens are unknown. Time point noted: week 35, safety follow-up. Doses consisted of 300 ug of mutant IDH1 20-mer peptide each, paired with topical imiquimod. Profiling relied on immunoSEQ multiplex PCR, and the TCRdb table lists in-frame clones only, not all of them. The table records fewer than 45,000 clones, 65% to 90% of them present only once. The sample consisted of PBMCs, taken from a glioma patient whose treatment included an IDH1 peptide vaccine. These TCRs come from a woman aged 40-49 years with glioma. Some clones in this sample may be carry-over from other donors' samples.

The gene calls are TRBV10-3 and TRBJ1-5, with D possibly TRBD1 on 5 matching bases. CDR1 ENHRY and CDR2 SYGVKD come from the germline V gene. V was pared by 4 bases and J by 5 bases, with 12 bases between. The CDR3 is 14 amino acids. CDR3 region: CAISGSGGDQPQHF. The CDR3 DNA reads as TGTGCCATCAGTGGTTCTGGGGGAGATCAGCCCCAGCATTTT.

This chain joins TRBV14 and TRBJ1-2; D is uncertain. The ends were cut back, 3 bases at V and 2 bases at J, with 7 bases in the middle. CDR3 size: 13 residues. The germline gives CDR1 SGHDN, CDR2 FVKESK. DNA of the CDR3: TGTGCCAGCAGCCACGGCCTGAACTATGGCTACACCTTC. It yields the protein CASSHGLNYGYTF.

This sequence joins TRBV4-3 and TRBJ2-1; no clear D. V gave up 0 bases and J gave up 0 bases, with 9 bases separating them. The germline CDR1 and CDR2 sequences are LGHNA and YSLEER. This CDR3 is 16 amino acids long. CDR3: CASSQDVGDSYNEQFF. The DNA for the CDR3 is TGCGCCAGCAGCCAAGATGTGGGTGACTCCTACAATGAGCAGTTCTTC.

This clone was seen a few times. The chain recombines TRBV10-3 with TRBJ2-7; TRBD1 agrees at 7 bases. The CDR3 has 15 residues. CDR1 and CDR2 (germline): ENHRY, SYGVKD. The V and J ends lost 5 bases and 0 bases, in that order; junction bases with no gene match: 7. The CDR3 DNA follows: TGTGCCATCAGTAAGGACAGGACGAGCTCCTACGAGCAGTACTTC. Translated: CAISKDRTSSYEQYF.

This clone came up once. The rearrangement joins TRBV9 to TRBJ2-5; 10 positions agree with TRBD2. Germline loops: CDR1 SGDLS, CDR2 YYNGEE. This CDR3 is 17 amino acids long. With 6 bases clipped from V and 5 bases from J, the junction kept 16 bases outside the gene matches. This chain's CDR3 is CASNQSPERGGRETQYF. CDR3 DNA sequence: TGTGCCAGCAATCAGTCCCCCGAGCGGGGGGGCCGGGAGACCCAGTACTTC.

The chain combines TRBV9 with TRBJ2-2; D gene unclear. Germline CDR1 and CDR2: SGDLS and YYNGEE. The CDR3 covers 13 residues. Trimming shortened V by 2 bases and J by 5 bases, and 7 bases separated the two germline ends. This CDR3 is CASSVGFTGELFF. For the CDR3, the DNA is TGTGCCAGCAGCGTCGGCTTTACCGGGGAGCTGTTTTTT.

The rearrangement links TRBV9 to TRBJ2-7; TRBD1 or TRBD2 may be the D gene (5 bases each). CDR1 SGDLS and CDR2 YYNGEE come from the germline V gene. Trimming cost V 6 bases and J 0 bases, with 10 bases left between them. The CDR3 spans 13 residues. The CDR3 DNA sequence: TGTGCCAGCAACCCAGGGAGCTCCTACGAGCAGTACTTC. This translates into CASNPGSSYEQYF. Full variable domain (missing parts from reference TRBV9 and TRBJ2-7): DSGVTQTPKHLITATGQRVTLRCSPRSGDLSVYWYQQSLDQGLQFLIQYYNGEERAKGNILERFSAQQFPDLHSELNLSSLELGDSALYFCASNPGSSYEQYFGPGTRLTVT.

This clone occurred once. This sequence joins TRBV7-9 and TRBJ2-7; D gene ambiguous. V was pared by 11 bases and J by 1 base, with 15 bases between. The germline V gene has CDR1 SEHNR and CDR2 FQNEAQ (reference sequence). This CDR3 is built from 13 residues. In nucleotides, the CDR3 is TGTGCCCTTGAAGGTAGAAGGTCCTACGAGCAGTACTTC. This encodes CALEGRRSYEQYF.

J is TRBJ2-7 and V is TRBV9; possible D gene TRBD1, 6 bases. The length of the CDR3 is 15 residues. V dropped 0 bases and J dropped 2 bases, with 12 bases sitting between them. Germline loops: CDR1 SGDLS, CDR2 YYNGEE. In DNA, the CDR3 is TGTGCCAGCAGCGTAGGGTCCAGGGGCCCCTACGAGCAGTACTTC. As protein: CASSVGSRGPYEQYF.

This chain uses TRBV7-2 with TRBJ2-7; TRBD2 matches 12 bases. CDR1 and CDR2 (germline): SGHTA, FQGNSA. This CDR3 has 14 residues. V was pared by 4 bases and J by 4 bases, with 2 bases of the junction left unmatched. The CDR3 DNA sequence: TGTGCCAGCAGCTCTACTAGCGGGGGGTACGAGCAGTACTTC. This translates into CASSSTSGGYEQYF.

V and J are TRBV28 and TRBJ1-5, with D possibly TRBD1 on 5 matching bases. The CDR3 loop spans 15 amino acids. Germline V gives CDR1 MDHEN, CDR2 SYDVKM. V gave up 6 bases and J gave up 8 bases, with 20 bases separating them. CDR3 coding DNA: TGTGCCAGCAGCCCCCCGGGGGTGGGTAGGGAGCCCCAGCATTTT. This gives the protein CASSPPGVGREPQHF.

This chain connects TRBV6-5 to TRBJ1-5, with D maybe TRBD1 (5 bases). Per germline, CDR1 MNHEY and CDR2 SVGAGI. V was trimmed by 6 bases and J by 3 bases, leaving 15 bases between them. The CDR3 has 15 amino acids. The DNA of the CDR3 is TGTGCCAGCAGCAAATCCGGGACCGACAATCAGCCCCAGCATTTT. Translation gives CASSKSGTDNQPQHF.

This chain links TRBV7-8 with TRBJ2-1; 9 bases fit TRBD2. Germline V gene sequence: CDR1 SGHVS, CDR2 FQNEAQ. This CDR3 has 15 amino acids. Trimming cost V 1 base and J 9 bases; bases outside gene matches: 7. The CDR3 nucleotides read TGTGCCAGCAGCTTAGTCGGCGGGGGGGCCTTTGAGCAGTTCTTC. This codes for CASSLVGGGAFEQFF.

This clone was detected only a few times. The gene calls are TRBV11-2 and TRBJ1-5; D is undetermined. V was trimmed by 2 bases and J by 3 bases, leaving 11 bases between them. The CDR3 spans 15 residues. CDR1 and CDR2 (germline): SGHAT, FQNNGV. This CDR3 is CASSLQGNANQPQHF. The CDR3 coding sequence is TGTGCCAGCAGCTTACAAGGGAATGCCAATCAGCCCCAGCATTTT. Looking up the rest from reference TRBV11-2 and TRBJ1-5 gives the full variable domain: EAGVAQSPRYKIIEKRQSVAFWCNPISGHATLYWYQQILGQGPKLLIQFQNNGVVDDSQLPKDRFSAERLKGVDSTLKIQPAKLEDSAVYLCASSLQGNANQPQHFGDGTRLSIL.

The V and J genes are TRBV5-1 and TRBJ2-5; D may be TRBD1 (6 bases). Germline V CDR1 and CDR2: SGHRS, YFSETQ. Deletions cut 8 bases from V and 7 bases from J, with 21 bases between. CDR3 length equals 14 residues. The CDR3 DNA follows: TGCGCCAGTCTTGGGACACTCGGCGTCGGGACCCAGTACTTC. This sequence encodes CASLGTLGVGTQYF.

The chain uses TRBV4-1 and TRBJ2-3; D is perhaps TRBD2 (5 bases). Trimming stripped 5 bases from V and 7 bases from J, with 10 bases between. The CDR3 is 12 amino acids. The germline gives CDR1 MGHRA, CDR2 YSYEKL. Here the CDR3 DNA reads TGCGCCAGCAGCTTACTAGGAAATACGCAGTATTTT. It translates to CASSLLGNTQYF.

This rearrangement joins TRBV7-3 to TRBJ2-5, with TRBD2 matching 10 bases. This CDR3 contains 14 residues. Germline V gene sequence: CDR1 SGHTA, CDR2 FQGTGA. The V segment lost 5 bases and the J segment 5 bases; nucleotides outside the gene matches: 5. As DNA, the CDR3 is TGTGCCAGCAGCCCGAGCGGGGGGGAGGAGACCCAGTACTTC. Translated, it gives CASSPSGGEETQYF.